Listed here are 14 T cell receptor beta chains from one sample, sequenced in a study of T-cell reconstitution after alpha-beta-depleted transplantation in children. During its preparation, the TCRbeta library received unique molecular identifiers. One entry per CDR3 protein results from TCRdb running MiXCR on the PCR reads. The sample shows around 400,000 distinct CDR3 sequences, roughly a tenth of them seen only once. Material: PBMCs from the stem cell graft donor, obtained from the stem cell graft. The receptors come from a human donor who donated a stem cell graft to a child with acute myeloid leukemia.

The chain employs TRBV12-3 or TRBV12-4 and TRBJ1-4; 9 positions match TRBD1. V was pared by 6 bases and J by 8 bases, with 16 bases of the junction left unmatched. This CDR3 has 17 residues. The DNA of the CDR3 is TGTGCCAGCAGCCAAACCGAGGACAGGGGCGCGGGGGAAAAACTGTTTTTT. It encodes CASSQTEDRGAGEKLFF.

This clonotype was counted only a few times. This sequence joins TRBV6-1 and TRBJ2-5; tentative D call: TRBD2 (5 bases). CDR3 length equals 14 residues. Germline lookup yields CDR1 MNHNS and CDR2 SASEGT. V lost 6 bases and J lost 0, with 11 bases in between. The CDR3, as DNA: TGTGCCAGCAGCGAGGGTTCGTACCAAGAGACCCAGTACTTC. Its translation: CASSEGSYQETQYF.

This clonotype has a handful of counts. This chain joins TRBV5-1 and TRBJ2-2, with 8 bases fitting TRBD1. Unmatched junction bases numbered 5, after V lost 0 bases and J lost 1 base. The CDR3 contains 17 residues. Germline CDR1 reads SGHRS; CDR2 reads YFSETQ. The CDR3 nucleotides are TGCGCCAGCAGCTTGGTTCCGGGACAGGTGAACACCGGGGAGCTGTTTTTT. The encoded protein is CASSLVPGQVNTGELFF.

The chain recombines TRBV30 with TRBJ2-1; the D is unclear. Germline lookup yields CDR1 GTSNPN and CDR2 SVGIG (reference sequence). V was trimmed by 1 base and J by 0 bases, leaving 10 bases between them. This CDR3 is 15 amino acids long. The CDR3 region is CAWSGETVSYNEQFF. CDR3 nucleotide sequence: TGTGCCTGGAGTGGGGAAACCGTCTCCTACAATGAGCAGTTCTTC.

This clonotype was counted at least ten times. The rearrangement uses TRBV6-5 and TRBJ2-3; 14 bases align to TRBD2. The CDR3 runs 16 residues. Germline CDR1 MNHEY, CDR2 SVGAGI. V dropped 2 bases and J dropped 6; count of bases not matched to a gene: 4. This chain's CDR3 is CASSYRLAGGRDTQYF. For the CDR3, the DNA is TGTGCCAGCAGTTACCGACTAGCGGGAGGGCGGGATACGCAGTATTTT.

CDR3 DNA sequence: TGCGCCAGCAGTACAGGACACTATGGCTACACCTTC. Translating gives CASSTGHYGYTF. The chain recombines TRBV5-1 with TRBJ1-2, with D maybe TRBD1 (5 bases). This CDR3 is built from 12 residues. V gave up 5 bases and J gave up 3 bases, with 8 bases separating them. Germline CDR1 is SGHRS and CDR2 is YFSETQ.

The chain recombines TRBV25-1 with TRBJ2-3, with 10 bases that match TRBD2. The V segment lost 5 bases and the J segment 4 bases; nucleotides outside the gene matches: 3. The CDR3 is made up of 14 amino acids. Germline V lookup: CDR1 MGHDK, CDR2 SYGVNS. In DNA form, the CDR3 reads TGTGCCAGCAGTTCTAGCGGGAGTTCAGATACGCAGTATTTT. It is translated as CASSSSGSSDTQYF.

The rearrangement joins TRBV20-1 to TRBJ2-3, with TRBD2 matching 15 bases. Germline assignment: CDR1 DFQATT and CDR2 SNEGSKA (reference sequence). This CDR3 comprises 16 residues. Trimming cost V 6 bases and J 3 bases; bases outside gene matches: 7. The CDR3 protein is CSAPGLAGGMTDTQYF. The DNA of the CDR3 is TGCAGTGCACCCGGACTAGCGGGAGGGATGACAGATACGCAGTATTTT.

The chain recombines TRBV6-1 with TRBJ2-7, with TRBD1 matching over 7 bases. Unmatched junction bases numbered 11, after V lost 6 bases and J lost 3 bases. This CDR3 region has 15 residues. Germline loops: CDR1 MNHNS, CDR2 SASEGT. For the CDR3, the DNA is TGTGCCAGCAGCAAGGAGGACAGGCAAGGCTACGAGCAGTACTTC. Its translation is CASSKEDRQGYEQYF.

In this sample, this clonotype turned up many times. This chain connects TRBV6-1 to TRBJ1-2; D call uncertain. Per the germline V gene, CDR1 is MNHNS and CDR2 is SASEGT. The CDR3 spans 14 residues. V dropped 4 bases and J dropped 0 bases, with 9 bases sitting between them. The CDR3 here is CASSAGVANYGYTF. The DNA of the CDR3 is TGTGCCAGCAGTGCGGGCGTAGCTAACTATGGCTACACCTTC.

This clonotype was counted many times. V and J are TRBV4-3 and TRBJ2-5; 7 positions match TRBD2. The CDR3 is 15 amino acids. J gave up 3 bases and V 5 bases, and 9 bases lay outside the gene matches. CDR1 and CDR2 (germline): LGHNA, YSLEER. In DNA form, the CDR3 reads TGCGCCAGCAGCGAAGTTCTCCTAGCGGAAGAGACCCAGTACTTC. It is translated as CASSEVLLAEETQYF.

This clonotype was observed a handful of times. The CDR3 coding sequence is TGTGCCATCAGTGAAACCTACGAGCAGTACTTC. It encodes CAISETYEQYF. The chain uses TRBV10-3 and TRBJ2-7; D not resolved. Between the trimmed V and J ends, which lost 3 bases and 2 bases, there was a span of 2 bases. Germline CDR1 reads ENHRY; CDR2 reads SYGVKD. This CDR3 spans 11 amino acids.

For this clonotype: Given a much more abundant clone one base away, this may be a read error. The V and J genes are TRBV9 and TRBJ1-1; D is ambiguous. This CDR3 region has 11 residues. V was clipped by 10 bases and J by 5 bases, with 12 bases between them. The germline CDR1 and CDR2 sequences are SGDLS and YYNGEE. Here the CDR3 reads CARRRGTEAFF. The CDR3 region has the DNA TGTGCCCGCCGACGTGGAACTGAAGCTTTCTTT.

The gene calls are TRBV20-1 and TRBJ1-5, with D tentatively TRBD1 (6 bases). Germline V gene lookup returns CDR1 DFQATT and CDR2 SNEGSKA (reference sequence). The CDR3 sequence is 16 residues long. V lost 6 bases, J lost 0 bases, and 18 bases lay in between. CDR3 amino acids: CSAVTGGGVSNQPQHF. CDR3 sequence (DNA): TGCAGTGCCGTGACAGGCGGGGGGGTTAGCAATCAGCCCCAGCATTTT.